A selection of T cell receptor beta chains follows, all from one sample in a study of beta chain features in type 1 diabetes. Profiling relied on immunoSEQ multiplex PCR, and the TCRdb table lists in-frame clones only, not all of them. The sample yields 360,000 or so clones, about 19% seen once. Sequencing was performed on naive CD4+ T cells from blood. The receptor source for this set is a woman under 30 in good health. CDR3s include the opening cysteine and the closing phenylalanine or tryptophan. A D gene is named only where the DNA matches it firmly. Some rows mark clone size as missing; the rest say once, few, many or name a class of expanded clone.

CDR3aa: CSVNGLNTEAFF
CDR3nt: TGCAGCGTTAACGGGTTGAACACTGAAGCTTTCTTT
d_gene: NA
abundance: NA
v_gene: TRBV29-1
j_gene: TRBJ1-1

CDR3aa: CASSSGYLKDEQYF
CDR3nt: TGTGCCAGCAGTTCAGGGTATCTAAAGGACGAGCAGTACTTC
d_gene: NA
abundance: NA
v_gene: TRBV6-1
j_gene: TRBJ2-7

CDR3aa: CASSPPRGGTEAFF
CDR3nt: TGTGCCAGCTCACCACCGAGGGGGGGCACTGAAGCTTTCTTT
d_gene: NA
abundance: NA
v_gene: TRBV18
j_gene: TRBJ1-1

CDR3aa: CASSFGLVSYNEQFF
CDR3nt: TGTGCCAGCAGCTTCGGACTAGTGTCCTACAATGAGCAGTTCTTC
d_gene: TRBD2
abundance: NA
v_gene: TRBV7-9
j_gene: TRBJ2-1

CDR3aa: CASSPSELGVGWKTQYF
CDR3nt: TGTGCCAGCTCACCATCGGAATTGGGAGTGGGCTGGAAGACCCAGTACTTC
d_gene: NA
abundance: few
v_gene: TRBV18
j_gene: TRBJ2-5

CDR3aa: CSGGTSGGYEQYF
CDR3nt: TGCAGCGGAGGGACTAGCGGGGGCTACGAGCAGTACTTC
d_gene: TRBD2
abundance: few
v_gene: TRBV29-1
j_gene: TRBJ2-7

CDR3aa: CASSPPGLASTGELFF
CDR3nt: TGTGCCAGCTCACCACCGGGACTAGCTAGCACCGGGGAGCTGTTTTTT
d_gene: TRBD2
abundance: NA
v_gene: TRBV18
j_gene: TRBJ2-2

CDR3aa: CASSLVPAVVDTQYF
CDR3nt: TGTGCCAGCAGCTTAGTGCCAGCGGTAGTAGATACGCAGTATTTT
d_gene: NA
abundance: NA
v_gene: TRBV7-9
j_gene: TRBJ2-3

CDR3aa: CASSLEARGYTF
CDR3nt: TGTGCCAGCAGCTTAGAGGCGCGGGGCTACACCTTC
d_gene: NA
abundance: NA
v_gene: TRBV7-9
j_gene: TRBJ1-2

CDR3aa: CAGRRGSYEQYF
CDR3nt: TGTGCCGGCCGCAGGGGGAGCTACGAGCAGTACTTC
d_gene: TRBD1
abundance: NA
v_gene: TRBV30
j_gene: TRBJ2-7

CDR3aa: CSVGSGTVATGELFF
CDR3nt: TGCAGCGTAGGGTCCGGGACAGTGGCTACCGGGGAGCTGTTTTTT
d_gene: TRBD1
abundance: NA
v_gene: TRBV29-1
j_gene: TRBJ2-2

CDR3aa: CSVETSGIYEQYF
CDR3nt: TGCAGCGTTGAAACTAGCGGGATTTACGAGCAGTACTTC
d_gene: TRBD2
abundance: NA
v_gene: TRBV29-1
j_gene: TRBJ2-7

CDR3aa: CASSPTGKTSYEQYF
CDR3nt: TGCGCCAGCAGCCCGACAGGCAAAACCTCCTACGAGCAGTACTTC
d_gene: NA
abundance: few
v_gene: TRBV5-1
j_gene: TRBJ2-7

CDR3aa: CASSPSGGVHEQYF
CDR3nt: TGTGCCAGCTCCCCTTCAGGGGGAGTCCACGAGCAGTACTTC
d_gene: TRBD1
abundance: NA
v_gene: TRBV7-9
j_gene: TRBJ2-7

CDR3aa: CAWKGASGVYEQYF
CDR3nt: TGTGCCTGGAAGGGGGCTAGCGGGGTTTACGAGCAGTACTTC
d_gene: TRBD2
abundance: few
v_gene: TRBV30
j_gene: TRBJ2-7

CDR3aa: CAGGSGRAFYANTGELFF
CDR3nt: TGTGCTGGGGGGAGCGGGAGGGCCTTCTACGCGAACACCGGGGAGCTGTTTTTT
d_gene: TRBD2
abundance: NA
v_gene: TRBV30
j_gene: TRBJ2-2

CDR3aa: CASSPFNQGTDGYTF
CDR3nt: TGTGCCAGCTCACCATTTAATCAGGGTACGGATGGCTACACCTTC
d_gene: NA
abundance: NA
v_gene: TRBV18
j_gene: TRBJ1-2

CDR3aa: CASSPRQDPREQYF
CDR3nt: TGTGCCAGCAGCCCAAGACAGGACCCCCGCGAGCAGTACTTC
d_gene: NA
abundance: NA
v_gene: TRBV11-1
j_gene: TRBJ2-7

CDR3aa: CASSYRGLEAQYF
CDR3nt: TGTGCCAGCAGTTACAGGGGACTCGAAGCCCAGTACTTC
d_gene: NA
abundance: few
v_gene: TRBV6-5
j_gene: TRBJ2-5

CDR3aa: CASSDPGQGVSEKLFF
CDR3nt: TGTGCCAGCAGTGATCCCGGACAGGGGGTTAGTGAAAAACTGTTTTTT
d_gene: TRBD1
abundance: few
v_gene: TRBV25-1
j_gene: TRBJ1-4

CDR3aa: CASGGGASDTQYF
CDR3nt: TGTGCCAGTGGCGGGGGGGCCTCAGATACGCAGTATTTT
d_gene: TRBD2
abundance: NA
v_gene: TRBV9
j_gene: TRBJ2-3

CDR3aa: CASKPGHLFQPQHF
CDR3nt: TGTGCCAGTAAACCGGGACATCTTTTTCAGCCCCAGCATTTT
d_gene: NA
abundance: few
v_gene: TRBV19
j_gene: TRBJ1-5

CDR3aa: CASSASRTGGNQPQHF
CDR3nt: TGTGCCAGCAGCGCTAGCCGGACAGGAGGGAATCAGCCCCAGCATTTT
d_gene: TRBD1
abundance: NA
v_gene: TRBV11-2
j_gene: TRBJ1-5

CDR3aa: CASSSDRGDYGYTF
CDR3nt: TGTGCCAGCAGCTCGGACAGGGGGGACTATGGCTACACCTTC
d_gene: TRBD1
abundance: NA
v_gene: TRBV7-9
j_gene: TRBJ1-2

CDR3aa: CASSFRTGRLTEAFF
CDR3nt: TGTGCCAGCAGCTTCCGGACAGGGCGGCTCACTGAAGCTTTCTTT
d_gene: TRBD1
abundance: NA
v_gene: TRBV6-5
j_gene: TRBJ1-1

CDR3aa: CASSPLTSGIYNEQFF
CDR3nt: TGCGCCAGCAGCCCCCTGACTAGCGGGATTTACAATGAGCAGTTCTTC
d_gene: TRBD2
abundance: NA
v_gene: TRBV5-1
j_gene: TRBJ2-1

CDR3aa: CASSETNSNEQFF
CDR3nt: TGCGCCAGCAGCGAGACTAACTCCAATGAGCAGTTCTTC
d_gene: NA
abundance: NA
v_gene: TRBV5-1
j_gene: TRBJ2-1

CDR3aa: CASSGGLDARYGYTF
CDR3nt: TGTGCCAGCAGCGGAGGGCTGGACGCTCGTTATGGCTACACCTTC
d_gene: NA
abundance: NA
v_gene: TRBV9
j_gene: TRBJ1-2

CDR3aa: CAWRGPGLMNYGYTF
CDR3nt: TGTGCCTGGAGGGGGCCCGGGCTTATGAACTATGGCTACACCTTC
d_gene: NA
abundance: few
v_gene: TRBV30
j_gene: TRBJ1-2

CDR3aa: CASRSRTSGRLDTQYF
CDR3nt: TGTGCCAGTAGGTCCCGGACTAGCGGGAGACTGGATACGCAGTATTTT
d_gene: TRBD2
abundance: NA
v_gene: TRBV19
j_gene: TRBJ2-3

CDR3aa: CASRRTGDQETQYF
CDR3nt: TGTGCCAGCAGACGGACAGGGGACCAAGAGACCCAGTACTTC
d_gene: TRBD1
abundance: NA
v_gene: TRBV5-8
j_gene: TRBJ2-5